The rows below give T cell receptor beta chains drawn from one sample of a study of cytomegalovirus exposure and HLA in healthy donors. Method: immunoSEQ multiplex PCR; TCRdb's copy keeps in-frame clones and lacks some. The repertoire holds some 140,000 clones, with over 70% as singletons. The sample was PBMCs. These receptors all stem from a man aged 30 to 45 in good health and CMV-seronegative. CDR3s include the opening cysteine and the closing phenylalanine or tryptophan. The D gene is left open where the match is weak. Size tells how often a clone was seen (once, few, many) or the class of an expanded clone, and some rows leave it out.

cdr3_nt,cdr3_aa,clone_size,d_call,j_call,v_call
TGTGCCAGCAGTGGACAGGGAAACACCGGGGAGCTGTTTTTT,CASSGQGNTGELFF,NA,TRBD1,TRBJ2-2,TRBV6-5
TGCGCCAGCAGCTTGGGGACAGGGGGCTTCGGGGAGCTGTTTTTT,CASSLGTGGFGELFF,NA,TRBD1,TRBJ2-2,TRBV5-1
TGTGCCAGTAGTATAGCGGGAGGGCCTGATACGCAGTATTTT,CASSIAGGPDTQYF,NA,TRBD2,TRBJ2-3,TRBV19
TGTGCCAGCAGCTTGGGGGACAGACAAGAGACCCAGTACTTC,CASSLGDRQETQYF,few,TRBD1,TRBJ2-5,TRBV5-5
TGTGCCAGCAGCGTGGGCCGCGGGACAGGCGGCTATGGCTACACCTTC,CASSVGRGTGGYGYTF,NA,TRBD1,TRBJ1-2,TRBV7-2
TGCAGCGTTGAAAGCGAGACAGGGAACGAGCAGTACTTC,CSVESETGNEQYF,once,TRBD1,TRBJ2-7,TRBV29-1
TGTGCCAGCAGCAAATTGGGACTAGCTGCCGGGGAGCTGTTTTTT,CASSKLGLAAGELFF,NA,TRBD2,TRBJ2-2,TRBV9
TGTGCCAGCAGGGCGGGGGTCGGGGAGCTGTTTTTT,CASRAGVGELFF,NA,TRBD2,TRBJ2-2,TRBV27
TGTGCCAGCAGTCTCGCAGCGGGGGGGCAAGAGACCCAGTACTTC,CASSLAAGGQETQYF,NA,TRBD2,TRBJ2-5,TRBV28
TGTGCCAGCAGCTTCCGACAGGGCGGCCACAATGAGCAGTTCTTC,CASSFRQGGHNEQFF,NA,TRBD1,TRBJ2-1,TRBV7-2
TGTGCCAGCAGCTTGGTGGGGGCCGGAAACTATGGCTACACCTTC,CASSLVGAGNYGYTF,NA,NA,TRBJ1-2,TRBV5-4